Presented here are 8 T cell receptor beta chains from one specimen sequenced in a study of shared clonotypes between healthy human individuals. It was CD45RO-negative cells, positively selected for CCR7, that made up naive CD8 cells, with terminally differentiated effector memory CD45RA+ cells excluded. The protocol was immunoSEQ multiplex PCR, while the TCRdb copy is restricted to in-frame clones and leaves out a portion. The sample contains about 700,000 clones, about 90% of which appear only once. The material sequenced was naive CD8+ T cells sorted from blood. Every receptor here comes from a man aged 30 to 45 in good health.

This clone came up once. The chain employs TRBV6-6 and TRBJ2-7; 10 nucleotides line up with TRBD2. The CDR3 is 16 amino acids. Trimming cost V 0 bases and J 4 bases; bases outside gene matches: 6. CDR1 MNHNY and CDR2 SVGAGI come from the germline V gene (reference sequence). The CDR3 coding sequence is TGTGCCAGCAGTTACTCATCTAGCGGGAGTTTTTACGAGCAGTACTTC. It encodes CASSYSSSGSFYEQYF.

This chain joins TRBV27 and TRBJ2-1, with 9 bases lining up with TRBD1. Germline V gives CDR1 MNHEY, CDR2 SMNVEV (reference sequence). This CDR3 spans 13 amino acids. V shed 5 bases, J shed 9 bases, and the junction held 5 bases outside the gene matches. CDR3 region: CASSTTGGVEQFF. The CDR3 DNA reads TGTGCCAGCAGTACCACAGGGGGCGTTGAGCAGTTCTTC.

This clone was counted once. A much more abundant neighbour one base away suggests this may be a read error. V usage is TRBV27 and J usage is TRBJ2-1; no firm D call. Trimming stripped 6 bases from V and 2 bases from J, with 2 bases between. Germline V gene lookup returns CDR1 MNHEY and CDR2 SMNVEV (reference sequence). This CDR3 is built from 11 residues. For the CDR3, the DNA is TGTGCCAGCAGGACCTACAATGAGCAGTTCTTC. Amino acids: CASRTYNEQFF.

With respect to this clone: The sample holds other DNA sequences that translate to the same CDR3. This chain joins TRBV28 and TRBJ2-1; TRBD2 matches at 8 bases. The J segment lost 3 bases and the V segment lost 2 bases, leaving 0 bases of the junction unmatched. Germline V CDR1 and CDR2: MDHEN, SYDVKM. The CDR3 consists of 14 residues. CDR3 coding DNA: TGTGCCAGCAGTTTACTAGCGGGCTACAATGAGCAGTTCTTC. This codes for CASSLLAGYNEQFF.

The rearrangement links TRBV29-1 to TRBJ2-7; D possibly corresponds to TRBD2 (5 bases). Germline assignment: CDR1 SQVTM and CDR2 ANQGSEA. The CDR3 totals 13 residues. The V gene lost 7 bases and the J gene lost 4 bases, with 17 bases spanning the gap. Here the CDR3 DNA reads TGCAGCGCTCGAGGAGGCCGATCGTACGAGCAGTACTTC. It yields the protein CSARGGRSYEQYF.

This clone came up once. The genes are TRBV19 and TRBJ1-1; 7 positions agree with TRBD1. The V gene's germline CDR1 is LNHDA and CDR2 SQIVND (reference sequence). The V gene end was trimmed by 8 bases and the J gene end by 0 bases; junction bases not matched to a gene: 12. CDR3 length: 16 amino acids. CDR3 amino acids: CASSIGRQGVNTEAFF. In DNA form, the CDR3 reads TGTGCCAGTTCAATCGGCCGCCAGGGGGTGAACACTGAAGCTTTCTTT.

The chain links TRBV2 to TRBJ1-4, with a possible D match to TRBD1 (5 bases). The CDR3 loop spans 14 amino acids. V was shortened by 2 bases and J by 7 bases, with 11 bases between the two germline ends. Per germline, CDR1 SNHLY and CDR2 FYNNEI. Here the CDR3 DNA reads TGTGCCAGCAGTGAATGGGGGAGTACTGAAAAACTGTTTTTT. Protein: CASSEWGSTEKLFF.

This chain joins TRBV5-6 and TRBJ2-3; D is possibly TRBD2 (5 bases). There are 15 residues in the CDR3. In germline, CDR1 is SGHDT, CDR2 YYEEEE. V lost 5 bases and J lost 3, with 16 bases in between. CDR3 coding DNA: TGTGCCAGCAGGGTCGAGAGGGTTGGGACAGATACGCAGTATTTT. Its translation: CASRVERVGTDTQYF.